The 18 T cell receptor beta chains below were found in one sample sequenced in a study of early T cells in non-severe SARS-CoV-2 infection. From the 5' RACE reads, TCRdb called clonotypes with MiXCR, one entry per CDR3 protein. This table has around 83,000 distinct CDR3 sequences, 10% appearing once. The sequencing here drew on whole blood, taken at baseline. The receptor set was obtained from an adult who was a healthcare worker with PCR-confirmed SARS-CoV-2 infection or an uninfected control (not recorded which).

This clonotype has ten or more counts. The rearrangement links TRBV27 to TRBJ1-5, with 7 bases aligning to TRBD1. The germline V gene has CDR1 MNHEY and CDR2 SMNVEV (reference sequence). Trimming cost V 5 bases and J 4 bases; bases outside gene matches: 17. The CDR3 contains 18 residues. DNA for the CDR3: TGTGCCAGCAGTCACACGGCTAAACAGGGACAGCAGAATCAGCCCCAGCATTTT. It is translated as CASSHTAKQGQQNQPQHF.

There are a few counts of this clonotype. The CDR3 DNA follows: TGTGCCAGCAGTGAGGGGAGCGGGAGCTTCGCAGATACGCAGTATTTT. As protein: CASSEGSGSFADTQYF. V usage is TRBV6-4 and J usage is TRBJ2-3; 8 bases match TRBD2. The germline V gene encodes CDR1 MRHNA and CDR2 SNTAGT. The CDR3 covers 16 residues. V was pared by 3 bases and J by 4 bases, with 9 bases of the junction left unmatched.

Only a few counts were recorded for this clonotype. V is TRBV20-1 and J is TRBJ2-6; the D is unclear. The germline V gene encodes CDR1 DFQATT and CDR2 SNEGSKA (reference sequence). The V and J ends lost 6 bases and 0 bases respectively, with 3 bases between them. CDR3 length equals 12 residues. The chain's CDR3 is CSAGSGANVLTF. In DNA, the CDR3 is TGCAGTGCCGGCTCTGGGGCCAACGTCCTGACTTTC.

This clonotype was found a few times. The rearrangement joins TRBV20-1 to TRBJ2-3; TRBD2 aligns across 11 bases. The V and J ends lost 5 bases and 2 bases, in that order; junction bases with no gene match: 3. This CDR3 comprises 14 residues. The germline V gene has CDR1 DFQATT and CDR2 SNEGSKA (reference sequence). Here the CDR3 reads CSAVAGGLTDTQYF. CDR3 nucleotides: TGCAGTGCTGTAGCGGGAGGGCTCACAGATACGCAGTATTTT.

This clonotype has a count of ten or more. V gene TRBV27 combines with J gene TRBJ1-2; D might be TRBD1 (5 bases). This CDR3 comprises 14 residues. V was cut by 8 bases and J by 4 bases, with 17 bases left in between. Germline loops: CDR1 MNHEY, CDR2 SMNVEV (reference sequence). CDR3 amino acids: CASSNRRDSYGYTF. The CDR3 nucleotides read TGTGCCAGCTCTAACCGGAGGGACTCCTATGGCTACACCTTC.

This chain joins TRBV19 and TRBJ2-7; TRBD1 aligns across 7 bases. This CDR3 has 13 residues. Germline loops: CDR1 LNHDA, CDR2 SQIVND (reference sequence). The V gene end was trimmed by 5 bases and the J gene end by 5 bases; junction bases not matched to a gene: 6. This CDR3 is CASSRDSEDEQYF. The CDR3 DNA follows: TGTGCCAGTAGTCGGGACAGTGAGGACGAGCAGTACTTC.

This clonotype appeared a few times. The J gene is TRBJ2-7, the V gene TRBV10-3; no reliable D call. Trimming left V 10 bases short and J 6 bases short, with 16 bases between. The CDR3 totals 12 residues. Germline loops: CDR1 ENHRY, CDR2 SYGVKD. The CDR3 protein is CATQSQPSEQYF. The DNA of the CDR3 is TGTGCCACCCAGTCACAACCCTCCGAGCAGTACTTC.

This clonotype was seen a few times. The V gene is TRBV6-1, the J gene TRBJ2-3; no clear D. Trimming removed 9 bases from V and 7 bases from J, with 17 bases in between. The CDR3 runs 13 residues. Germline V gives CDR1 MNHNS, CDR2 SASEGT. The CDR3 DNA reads TGTGCCAGTCGTCCTCGTGGCCGAAATACGCAGTATTTT. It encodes CASRPRGRNTQYF.

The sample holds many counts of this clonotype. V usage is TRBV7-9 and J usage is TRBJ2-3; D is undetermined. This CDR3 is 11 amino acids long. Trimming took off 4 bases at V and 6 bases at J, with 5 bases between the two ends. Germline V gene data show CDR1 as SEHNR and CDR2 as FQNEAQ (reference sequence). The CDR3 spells CASSYSDTQYF. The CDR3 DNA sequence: TGTGCCAGCAGCTATTCCGATACGCAGTATTTT.

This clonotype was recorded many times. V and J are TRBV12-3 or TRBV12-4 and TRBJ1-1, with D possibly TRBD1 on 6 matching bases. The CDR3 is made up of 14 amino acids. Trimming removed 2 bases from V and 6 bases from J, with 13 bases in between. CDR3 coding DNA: TGTGCCAGCAGTTTACAGGGGTTCGACGCTGAAGCTTTCTTT. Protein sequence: CASSLQGFDAEAFF.

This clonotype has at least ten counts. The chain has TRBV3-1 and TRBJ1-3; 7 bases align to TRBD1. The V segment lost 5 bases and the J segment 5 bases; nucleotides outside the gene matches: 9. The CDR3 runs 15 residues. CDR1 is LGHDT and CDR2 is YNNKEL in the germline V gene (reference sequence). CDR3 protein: CASSTRTGVRNTIYF. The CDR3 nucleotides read TGTGCCAGCAGCACCCGGACAGGCGTCAGAAACACCATATATTTT.

For the CDR3, the DNA is TGTGCCAGCACCCCACAGGTAGCGGGAGGGGTCGTCGAGCAGTACTTC. This codes for CASTPQVAGGVVEQYF. The chain carries TRBV6-5 and TRBJ2-7; 11 bases map to TRBD2. The V and J ends lost 7 bases and 6 bases, in that order; junction bases with no gene match: 14. Germline CDR1 is MNHEY and CDR2 is SVGAGI. CDR3 length: 16 amino acids.

The CDR3 spells CSARDRTGYSPLHF. The CDR3 bases are TGCAGTGCTAGAGATCGGACAGGATATTCACCCCTCCACTTT. The chain has TRBV20-1 and TRBJ1-6; 7 nucleotides line up with TRBD1. V shed 0 bases, J shed 8 bases, and the junction held 4 bases outside the gene matches. CDR1 and CDR2 (germline): DFQATT, SNEGSKA (reference sequence). The CDR3 has 14 residues.

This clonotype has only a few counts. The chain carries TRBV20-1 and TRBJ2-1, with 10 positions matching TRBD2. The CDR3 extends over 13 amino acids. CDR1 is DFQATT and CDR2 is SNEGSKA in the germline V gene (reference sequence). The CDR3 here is CSYLAGDGNEQFF. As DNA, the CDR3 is TGCAGCTACCTAGCGGGAGATGGCAATGAGCAGTTCTTC.

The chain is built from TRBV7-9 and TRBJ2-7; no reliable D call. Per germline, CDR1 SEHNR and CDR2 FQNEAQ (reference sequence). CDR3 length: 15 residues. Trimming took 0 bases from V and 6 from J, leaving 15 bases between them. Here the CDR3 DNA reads TGTGCCAGCAGCTTAGCGCGGAACAATCCCGGCGAGCAGTACTTC. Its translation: CASSLARNNPGEQYF.

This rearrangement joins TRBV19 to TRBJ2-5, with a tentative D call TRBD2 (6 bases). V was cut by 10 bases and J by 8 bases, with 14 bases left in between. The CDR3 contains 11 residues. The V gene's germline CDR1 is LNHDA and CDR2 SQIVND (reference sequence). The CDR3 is CATGTEQTQYF. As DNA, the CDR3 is TGTGCCACGGGGACTGAGCAAACCCAGTACTTC.

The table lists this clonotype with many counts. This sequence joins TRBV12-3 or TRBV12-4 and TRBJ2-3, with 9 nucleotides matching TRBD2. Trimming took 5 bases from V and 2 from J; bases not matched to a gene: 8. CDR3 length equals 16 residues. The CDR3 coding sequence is TGTGCCAGCAGTGCCCGACTAGCGGAGCTCACAGATACGCAGTATTTT. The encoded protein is CASSARLAELTDTQYF.

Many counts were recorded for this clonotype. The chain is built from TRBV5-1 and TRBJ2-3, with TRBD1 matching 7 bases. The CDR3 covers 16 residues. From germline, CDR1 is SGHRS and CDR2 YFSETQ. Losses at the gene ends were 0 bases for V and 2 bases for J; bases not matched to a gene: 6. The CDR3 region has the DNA TGCGCCAGCAGCTTGGAGCCGACAGGGAACACAGATACGCAGTATTTT. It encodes CASSLEPTGNTDTQYF. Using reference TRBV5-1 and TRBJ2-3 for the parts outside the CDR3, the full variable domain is KAGVTQTPRYLIKTRGQQVTLSCSPISGHRSVSWYQQTPGQGLQFLFEYFSETQRNKGNFPGRFSGRQFSNSRSEMNVSTLELGDSALYLCASSLEPTGNTDTQYFGPGTRLTVL.